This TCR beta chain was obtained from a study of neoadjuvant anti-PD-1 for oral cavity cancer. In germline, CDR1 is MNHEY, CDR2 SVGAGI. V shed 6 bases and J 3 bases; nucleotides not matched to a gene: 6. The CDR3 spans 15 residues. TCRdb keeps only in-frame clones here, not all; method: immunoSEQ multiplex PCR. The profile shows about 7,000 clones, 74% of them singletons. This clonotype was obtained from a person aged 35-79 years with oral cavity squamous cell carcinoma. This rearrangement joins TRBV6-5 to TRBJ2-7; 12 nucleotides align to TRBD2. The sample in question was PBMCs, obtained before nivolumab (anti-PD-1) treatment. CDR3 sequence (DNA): TGTGCCAGCAGACAACTAGCGGGGGGTCACTACGAGCAGTACTTC. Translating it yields CASRQLAGGHYEQYF.